The clone carrying this T cell receptor beta chain was counted a few times. The entry originates in a study of blood T cell repertoires in COVID-19. Study-level information: Researchers got acute and convalescent COVID-19 samples from the United States, Italy and Spain.

Under the authors' procedure: Amplifying reference gene primers gave estimates of nucleated cell counts. Method: immunoSEQ multiplex PCR; TCRdb's copy keeps in-frame clones and lacks some. That table gives V, J and clone size, and the DNA gave D and trimming. The sample consists of approximately 300,000 clones, about 90% of them appearing once. The CDR3 contains 13 residues. From germline, CDR1 is SGHTS and CDR2 YDEGEE. With 4 bases removed from V and 4 bases from J, the gap between germline ends came to 9 bases. Sequencing was performed on peripheral blood. The gene calls are TRBV5-8 and TRBJ1-5; D remains ambiguous. This TCR derives from a woman in her fifties or sixties with COVID-19, enrolled during active disease. The CDR3 nucleotides are TGTGCCAGCAGCCCCCTCCTAAATCAGCCCCAGCATTTT. It translates to CASSPLLNQPQHF.